The present TCR beta chain was sequenced within a study of OX40 agonist ivuxolimab in advanced cancers. About the research overall: The eligibility criteria allowed prior anti-PD-1, anti-PD-L1 or anti-CTLA-4 therapy, and 40% had some. Two patients with cutaneous melanoma and one with hepatocellular carcinoma, three in total, showed partial responses. Whole-study results and caveats: The study found that CD8+ T cells averaged more expanded clones than CD4+. There were also nonresponders showing low normalized T-cell clonal expansion.

This CDR3 has 15 residues. Germline V CDR1 and CDR2: LGHNA, YNFKEQ. The junction had 8 bases not matched to a gene; V was cut back by 5 bases and J by 6 bases. Profiling relied on immunoSEQ multiplex PCR, and the TCRdb table lists in-frame clones only, not all of them. Of some 69,000 clones in the sample, around 87% were seen once. Regarding this clone: Its antigen is as yet unknown.

The receptor was isolated from an adult with an advanced solid tumor such as melanoma, head and neck, liver or kidney cancer. Sequenced material: CD4+ or CD8+ T cells sorted from blood, taken in a trial of the OX40 agonist ivuxolimab. The chain uses TRBV4-2 and TRBJ2-7; 12 positions match TRBD1. The CDR3 DNA follows: TGTGCCAGCAGCGGGCCGGGACAGGGGGCAGGCGAGCAGTACTTC. It translates to CASSGPGQGAGEQYF.